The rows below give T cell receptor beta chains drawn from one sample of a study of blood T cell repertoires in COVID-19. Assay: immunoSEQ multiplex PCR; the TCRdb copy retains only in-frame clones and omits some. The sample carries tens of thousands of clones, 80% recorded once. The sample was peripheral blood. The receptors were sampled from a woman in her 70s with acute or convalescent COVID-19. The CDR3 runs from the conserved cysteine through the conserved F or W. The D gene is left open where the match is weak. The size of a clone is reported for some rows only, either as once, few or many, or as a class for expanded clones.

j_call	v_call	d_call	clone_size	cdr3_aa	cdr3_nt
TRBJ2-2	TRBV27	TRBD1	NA	CASSPGQGNTGELFF	TGTGCCAGCAGTCCAGGACAGGGTAACACCGGGGAGCTGTTTTTT
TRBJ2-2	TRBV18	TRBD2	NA	CASSPGLAGVELFF	TGTGCCAGCTCACCCGGACTAGCGGGGGTAGAGCTGTTTTTT
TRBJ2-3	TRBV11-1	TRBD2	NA	CASSLVAGGPQDTQYF	TGTGCCAGCAGCTTAGTAGCGGGGGGACCCCAGGATACGCAGTATTTT
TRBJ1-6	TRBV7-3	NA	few	CASSLISGSPLHF	TGTGCCAGCAGCTTAATATCGGGTTCACCCCTCCACTTT
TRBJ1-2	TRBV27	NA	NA	CASSLNRAHGYTF	TGTGCCAGCAGTTTGAACAGGGCACATGGCTACACCTTC
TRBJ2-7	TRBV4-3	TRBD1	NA	CASSRRQGSYEQYF	TGCGCCAGCAGCCGGAGACAGGGTTCCTACGAGCAGTACTTC
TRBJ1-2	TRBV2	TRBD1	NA	CASRPNGETGNTF	TGTGCCAGCAGGCCCAATGGGGAGACAGGGAACACCTTC
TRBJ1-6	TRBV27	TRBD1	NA	CASTNRGQGNSPLHF	TGTGCCAGCACCAACAGGGGGCAGGGTAATTCACCCCTCCACTTT
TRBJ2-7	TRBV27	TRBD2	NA	CASGNTGLAGANEQYF	TGTGCCAGCGGGAATACAGGACTAGCGGGGGCAAATGAGCAGTACTTC
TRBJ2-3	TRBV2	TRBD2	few	CASLLAGGTDTQYF	TGTGCCAGTTTACTAGCGGGGGGCACAGATACGCAGTATTTT
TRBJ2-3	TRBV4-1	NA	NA	CASSQGSVSTDTQYF	TGCGCCAGCAGCCAAGGTTCTGTTAGCACAGATACGCAGTATTTT
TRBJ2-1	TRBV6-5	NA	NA	CASSYSILVNEQFF	TGTGCCAGCAGTTACTCGATTCTAGTCAATGAGCAGTTCTTC
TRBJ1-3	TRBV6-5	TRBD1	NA	CASRPQGAGNTIYF	TGTGCCAGCAGACCTCAGGGGGCTGGAAACACCATATATTTT
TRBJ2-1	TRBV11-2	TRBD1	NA	CASSQGQGGGNEQFF	TGTGCCAGCAGCCAGGGACAGGGCGGCGGAAATGAGCAGTTCTTC
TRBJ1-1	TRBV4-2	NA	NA	CASSSEGVNTEAFF	TGTGCCAGCAGCTCCGAGGGAGTCAACACTGAAGCTTTCTTT
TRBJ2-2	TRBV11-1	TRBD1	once	CASSSPGQGVLGELFF	TGTGCCAGCAGCTCACCCGGGCAGGGGGTTCTGGGGGAGCTGTTTTTT
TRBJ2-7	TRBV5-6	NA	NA	CASSLDPQGGEQYF	TGTGCCAGCAGCTTGGACCCACAGGGTGGGGAGCAGTACTTC
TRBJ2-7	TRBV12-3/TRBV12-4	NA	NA	CASSATDSYEQYF	TGTGCCAGCAGTGCGACAGACTCCTACGAGCAGTACTTC
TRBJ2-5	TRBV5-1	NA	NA	CASSLEQGTRETQYF	TGCGCCAGCAGCTTGGAGCAGGGAACGCGAGAGACCCAGTACTTC
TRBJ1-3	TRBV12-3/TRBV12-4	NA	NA	CASTRGMGNTIYF	TGTGCCAGCACTAGAGGAATGGGAAACACCATATATTTT
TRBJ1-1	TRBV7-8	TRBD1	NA	CASSFAEDREAFF	TGTGCCAGCAGCTTCGCTGAGGACAGGGAAGCTTTCTTT
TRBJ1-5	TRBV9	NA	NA	CASSVELEDQPQHF	TGTGCCAGCAGCGTAGAGTTGGAGGACCAGCCCCAGCATTTT
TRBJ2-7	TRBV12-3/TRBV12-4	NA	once	CASSSPGTYEQYF	TGTGCCAGCAGTTCGCCAGGAACATACGAGCAGTACTTC
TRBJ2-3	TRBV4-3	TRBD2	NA	CASSRIAGGGTDTQYF	TGCGCCAGCAGCCGAATAGCGGGGGGCGGGACAGATACGCAGTATTTT
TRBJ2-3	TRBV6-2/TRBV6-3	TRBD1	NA	CASSYGQGSTDTQYF	TGTGCCAGCAGTTACGGACAGGGTAGCACAGATACGCAGTATTTT
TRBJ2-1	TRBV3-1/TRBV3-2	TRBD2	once	CASSYWTSGSMQFF	TGTGCCAGCAGTTACTGGACTAGCGGATCCATGCAGTTCTTC
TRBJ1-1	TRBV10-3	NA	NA	CAITEQAGAVATEAFF	TGTGCCATCACCGAGCAGGCGGGGGCGGTAGCCACTGAAGCTTTCTTT
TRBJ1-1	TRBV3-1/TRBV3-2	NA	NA	CASSQDIRQGGTEAFF	TGTGCCAGCAGCCAAGATATTAGGCAGGGAGGCACTGAAGCTTTCTTT
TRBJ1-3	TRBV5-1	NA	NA	CASSPGGVHSGNTIYF	TGCGCCAGCAGCCCCGGCGGGGTCCACTCTGGAAACACCATATATTTT
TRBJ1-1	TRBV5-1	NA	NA	CASSLDLSTEAFF	TGCGCCAGCAGCCTAGATTTGTCCACTGAAGCTTTCTTT
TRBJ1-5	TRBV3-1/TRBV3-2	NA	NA	CASSRGGLGNQPQHF	TGTGCCAGCAGCCGGGGGGGGTTGGGCAATCAGCCCCAGCATTTT
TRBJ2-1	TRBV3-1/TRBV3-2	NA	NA	CASSYSPYNEQFF	TGTGCCAGCAGCTACTCACCCTACAATGAGCAGTTCTTC
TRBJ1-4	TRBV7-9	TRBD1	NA	CASSLGDRLNEKLFF	TGTGCCAGCAGCTTAGGGGACAGACTAAATGAAAAACTGTTTTTT
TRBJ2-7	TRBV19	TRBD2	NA	CASSMGGTSDYEQYF	TGTGCCAGTAGTATGGGAGGGACTAGCGACTACGAGCAGTACTTC
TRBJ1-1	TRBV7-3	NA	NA	CASSPRGGMNTEAFF	TGTGCCAGCAGCCCTCGGGGAGGGATGAACACTGAAGCTTTCTTT
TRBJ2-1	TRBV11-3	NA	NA	CASSLRVRGGNEQFF	TGTGCCAGCAGCTTAAGGGTAAGGGGAGGAAATGAGCAGTTCTTC
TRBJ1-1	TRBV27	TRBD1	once	CATGGGRGWTEAFF	TGTGCCACCGGAGGGGGCAGGGGATGGACTGAAGCTTTCTTT
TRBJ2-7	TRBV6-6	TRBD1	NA	CASSLLSGTGVGASEQYF	TGTGCCAGCAGTCTACTTTCCGGGACAGGGGTGGGGGCTTCCGAGCAGTACTTC
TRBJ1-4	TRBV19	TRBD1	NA	CASSGGTVGFNEKLFF	TGTGCCAGTAGCGGAGGGACAGTGGGATTTAATGAAAAACTGTTTTTT
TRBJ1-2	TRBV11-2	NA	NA	CASSVAGANYGYTF	TGTGCCAGCAGCGTCGCTGGGGCAAACTATGGCTACACCTTC
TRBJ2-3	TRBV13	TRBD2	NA	CASSLGAGTTSFTDTQYF	TGTGCCAGCAGCTTAGGGGCCGGGACTACGAGTTTCACAGATACGCAGTATTTT
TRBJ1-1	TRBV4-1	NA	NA	CASSQAGSPLEAFF	TGCGCCAGCAGCCAAGCCGGTTCTCCCCTTGAAGCTTTCTTT
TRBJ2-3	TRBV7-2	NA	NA	CASSNPSGARFTDTQYF	TGTGCCAGCAGCAACCCCTCAGGGGCCCGGTTCACAGATACGCAGTATTTT
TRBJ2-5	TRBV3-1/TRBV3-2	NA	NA	CASSQPRSMGAQETQYF	TGTGCCAGCAGCCAGCCAAGAAGTATGGGGGCCCAAGAGACCCAGTACTTC
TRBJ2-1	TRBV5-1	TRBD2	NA	CASSLLPRLAGGITYNEQFF	TGCGCCAGCAGCTTACTCCCCCGGCTAGCGGGGGGGATAACCTACAATGAGCAGTTCTTC
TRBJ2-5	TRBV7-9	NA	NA	CASSPGDPTVQYQETQYF	TGTGCCAGCAGCCCAGGAGACCCGACAGTTCAGTACCAAGAGACCCAGTACTTC
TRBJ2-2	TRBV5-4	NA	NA	CASSSADGLGLAGELFF	TGTGCCAGCAGCTCCGCGGATGGTCTAGGCCTTGCCGGGGAGCTGTTTTTT
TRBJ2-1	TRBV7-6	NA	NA	CASTSRGGLSSYNEQFF	TGTGCCAGCACCTCAAGGGGGGGCCTGAGCTCCTACAATGAGCAGTTCTTC
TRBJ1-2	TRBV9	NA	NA	CASSAHNYGYTF	TGTGCCAGCAGCGCCCATAACTATGGCTACACCTTC
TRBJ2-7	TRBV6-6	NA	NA	CASSAGRENEQYF	TGTGCCAGCAGCGCCGGCCGGGAGAACGAGCAGTACTTC
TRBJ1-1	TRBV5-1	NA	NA	CASSTQGDTEAFF	TGCGCCAGCAGCACCCAGGGCGACACTGAAGCTTTCTTT
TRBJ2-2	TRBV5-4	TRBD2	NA	CASSLELAENTGELFF	TGTGCCAGCAGCTTGGAACTAGCGGAGAACACCGGGGAGCTGTTTTTT
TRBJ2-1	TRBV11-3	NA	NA	CASSFSSSYNEQFF	TGTGCCAGCAGCTTTTCTAGCTCCTACAATGAGCAGTTCTTC
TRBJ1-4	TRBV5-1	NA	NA	CASSLAGGVSEKLFF	TGCGCCAGCAGCTTGGCCGGAGGCGTTTCAGAAAAACTGTTTTTT
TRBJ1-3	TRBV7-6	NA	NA	CASSQMTVTGNTIYF	TGTGCCAGCAGCCAAATGACAGTTACTGGAAACACCATATATTTT
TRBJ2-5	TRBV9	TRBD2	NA	CASSVATGGPETQYF	TGTGCCAGCAGCGTAGCAACGGGGGGGCCGGAGACCCAGTACTTC
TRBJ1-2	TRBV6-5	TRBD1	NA	CASRLGQGSGYTF	TGTGCCAGCAGACTCGGACAGGGGTCTGGCTACACCTTC
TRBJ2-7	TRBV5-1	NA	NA	CASSLGVVRSYEQYF	TGCGCCAGCAGCTTGGGAGTCGTCCGCTCCTACGAGCAGTACTTC
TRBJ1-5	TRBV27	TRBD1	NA	CASSLGTGGNQPQHF	TGTGCCAGCAGTTTGGGGACAGGGGGCAATCAGCCCCAGCATTTT
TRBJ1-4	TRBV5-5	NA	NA	CASSLAPAEGGEKLFF	TGTGCCAGCAGCTTGGCTCCCGCGGAGGGAGGTGAAAAACTGTTTTTT